This T cell receptor beta chain originates from a study of cytomegalovirus exposure and HLA in healthy donors. Notes on the study in general: The authors listed approximately 160 TCR beta chains as cytomegalovirus-associated. V- and J-gene trimming in TCR beta was tied to a missense DCLRE1C variant by an analysis performed later.

This clone was counted between two and nine times. The antigen is not known. The PCR made use of 60 Vbeta and 13 Jbeta primers. The assay was immunoSEQ multiplex PCR, and TCRdb's table has in-frame clones only and misses some. Among roughly 120,000 clones listed, 70% to 80% were seen once. CDR3 length: 17 amino acids. CDR1 SGDLS and CDR2 YYNGEE come from the germline V gene. The V gene lost 3 bases and the J gene lost 0 bases, with 16 bases spanning the gap. This rearrangement joins TRBV9 to TRBJ2-1; unclear D gene. This sequence originates from a woman under 30 in good health and CMV-seropositive. The sample consisted of PBMCs. The CDR3 bases are TGTGCCAGCAGCGCCCTGTCCCTGGCTAGCTCCTACAATGAGCAGTTCTTC. Translating gives CASSALSLASSYNEQFF.